This is a list of T cell receptor beta chains from one sample in a study of blood T cell repertoires in COVID-19. The table came from immunoSEQ multiplex PCR; TCRdb's copy has only in-frame clones and leaves some out. In the table there are over 200,000 clones, around nine tenths of which are singletons. The specimen sequenced was peripheral blood. Source of these receptors: a man in his sixties with COVID-19, enrolled during active disease. CDR3s include the opening cysteine and the closing phenylalanine or tryptophan. Each record gives: D gene, clone size, J gene, V gene, CDR3 protein, CDR3 DNA. A D gene is named only where the DNA matches it firmly. Only part of the rows carry a size: once, few, many, or a class if the clone is expanded.

>TRBD2|NA|TRBJ2-1|TRBV27
CASTRIGGGAFNEQFF
TGTGCCAGCACCAGAATCGGCGGGGGGGCGTTTAATGAGCAGTTCTTC
>NA|NA|TRBJ2-7|TRBV6-5
CASSRTGYEQYF
TGTGCCAGCAGCCGAACAGGTTACGAGCAGTACTTC
>TRBD1|NA|TRBJ1-2|TRBV6-6
CASSWTGGEGCTF
TGTGCCAGCAGTTGGACAGGGGGCGAGGGCTGCACCTTC
>NA|NA|TRBJ1-1|TRBV3-1/TRBV3-2
CASSPLWTDPKAFF
TGTGCCAGCAGCCCTTTATGGACAGACCCTAAAGCTTTCTTT
>TRBD1|NA|TRBJ1-1|TRBV6-1
CASSVFGTGVSTEAFF
TGTGCCAGCAGTGTGTTTGGGACAGGGGTAAGCACTGAAGCTTTCTTT
>TRBD1|once|TRBJ1-1|TRBV18
CASSVGTGGNTEAFF
TGTGCCAGCTCAGTTGGGACAGGGGGTAACACTGAAGCTTTCTTT
>NA|NA|TRBJ2-2|TRBV7-9
CASLSGTQPNTGELFF
TGTGCCAGCCTCTCCGGGACACAACCTAACACCGGGGAGCTGTTTTTT
>NA|few|TRBJ2-6|TRBV2
CASRSLIGANVLTF
TGTGCCAGCAGGAGCCTTATAGGGGCCAACGTCCTGACTTTC
>TRBD2|once|TRBJ2-2|TRBV27
CASSFGLAGSGELFF
TGTGCCAGCAGTTTTGGACTAGCGGGATCCGGGGAGCTGTTTTTT
>TRBD1|NA|TRBJ2-1|TRBV19
CASSTGTGRSYNEQFF
TGTGCCAGTAGTACTGGGACAGGGAGGTCCTACAATGAGCAGTTCTTC
>TRBD1|NA|TRBJ1-2|TRBV9
CASSAWDRGYEGYTF
TGTGCCAGCAGCGCTTGGGACAGGGGGTACGAAGGCTACACCTTC
>NA|NA|TRBJ2-2|TRBV30
CAWSVRKGLTWDTGELFF
TGTGCCTGGAGTGTACGTAAGGGGCTCACTTGGGACACCGGGGAGCTGTTTTTT
>NA|NA|TRBJ1-2|TRBV6-5
CASSGTRDVFYGYTF
TGTGCCAGCTCCGGGACAAGAGACGTCTTCTATGGCTACACCTTC
>NA|NA|TRBJ1-1|TRBV21-1
CASSKFGATPGQGAAEAFF
TGTGCCAGCAGCAAATTCGGGGCTACTCCGGGACAGGGGGCTGCTGAAGCTTTCTTT
>TRBD2|NA|TRBJ2-2|TRBV19
CASSPTSGGAVNTGELFF
TGTGCCAGTAGTCCAACTAGCGGGGGGGCCGTGAACACCGGGGAGCTGTTTTTT
>NA|once|TRBJ2-7|TRBV6-5
CASSYSAPATYEQYF
TGTGCCAGCAGTTACTCGGCCCCAGCGACGTACGAGCAGTACTTC
>TRBD1|NA|TRBJ1-2|TRBV12-3/TRBV12-4
CASTRDRGLGYTF
TGTGCCAGCACCCGGGACAGGGGGCTTGGCTACACCTTC
>NA|NA|TRBJ2-5|TRBV7-8
CASSSRTELQETQYF
TGTGCCAGCAGCTCAAGGACAGAACTACAAGAGACCCAGTACTTC
>TRBD2|NA|TRBJ2-3|TRBV3-1/TRBV3-2
CASSQRLAGDTQYF
TGTGCCAGCAGCCAACGACTAGCGGGAGATACGCAGTATTTT
>NA|NA|TRBJ1-2|TRBV19
CASSIGRGYGYTF
TGTGCCAGTAGTATCGGCAGGGGCTATGGCTACACCTTC
>TRBD1|once|TRBJ2-2|TRBV7-2
CASSSIQGAGGELFF
TGTGCCAGCAGCTCAATTCAGGGGGCCGGCGGGGAGCTGTTTTTT
>TRBD2|NA|TRBJ2-1|TRBV4-2
CASSRSLTSSSYNEQFF
TGTGCCAGCAGCCGCTCCTTGACTAGCTCCTCCTACAATGAGCAGTTCTTC
>NA|NA|TRBJ2-1|TRBV9
CASSVEGGASYNEQFF
TGTGCCAGCAGCGTAGAGGGCGGGGCGTCCTACAATGAGCAGTTCTTC
>NA|NA|TRBJ1-4|TRBV5-5
CASSHQSNRATNEKLFF
TGTGCCAGCAGCCATCAAAGCAACAGAGCAACTAATGAAAAACTGTTTTTT
>NA|few|TRBJ1-1|TRBV3-1/TRBV3-2
CASGPSPGGYTEAFF
TGTGCCAGCGGACCATCTCCGGGGGGATACACTGAAGCTTTCTTT
>TRBD2|NA|TRBJ2-2|TRBV5-1
CASSLEAGANTGELFF
TGCGCCAGCAGCTTGGAAGCGGGGGCGAACACCGGGGAGCTGTTTTTT
>NA|NA|TRBJ2-4|TRBV2
CASSPRGGSAKNIQYF
TGTGCCAGCAGCCCAAGGGGGGGATCAGCCAAAAACATTCAGTACTTC
>NA|NA|TRBJ2-1|TRBV3-1/TRBV3-2
CASSQVLGSQFF
TGTGCCAGCAGCCAAGTATTGGGCTCTCAGTTCTTC
>TRBD2|NA|TRBJ2-2|TRBV2
CASSPYLAGLTGELFF
TGTGCCAGCAGTCCCTACTTAGCGGGCCTCACCGGGGAGCTGTTTTTT
>NA|few|TRBJ2-7|TRBV21-1
CASSKMGTEPIRVYEQYF
TGTGCCAGCAGCAAAATGGGGACAGAGCCAATTCGAGTCTACGAGCAGTACTTC
>NA|once|TRBJ1-1|TRBV14
CASSLQTLMNTEAFF
TGTGCCAGCAGCCTACAGACACTGATGAACACTGAAGCTTTCTTT
>NA|NA|TRBJ2-7|TRBV2
CASTFGGPSYEQYF
TGTGCCAGCACCTTTGGGGGCCCATCCTACGAGCAGTACTTC
>TRBD1|NA|TRBJ1-2|TRBV5-1
CASSAGQNYGYTF
TGCGCCAGCAGTGCGGGACAGAACTATGGCTACACCTTC
>NA|NA|TRBJ1-2|TRBV29-1
CSVDIRGQNYGYTF
TGCAGCGTTGACATCAGGGGCCAAAATTATGGCTACACCTTC
>NA|NA|TRBJ1-1|TRBV29-1
CSSRWGDTEAFF
TGCAGCTCCCGCTGGGGAGACACTGAAGCTTTCTTT
>NA|NA|TRBJ2-7|TRBV12-3/TRBV12-4
CASSPSPTYEQYF
TGTGCCAGCAGCCCCAGTCCCACCTACGAGCAGTACTTC
>NA|NA|TRBJ1-1|TRBV18
CASLTGSEAFF
TGTGCCAGCCTTACAGGGTCTGAAGCTTTCTTT
>NA|NA|TRBJ2-2|TRBV21-1
CASSKRLREEHTGELFF
TGTGCCAGCAGCAAACGGTTACGGGAGGAACACACCGGGGAGCTGTTTTTT
>TRBD2|NA|TRBJ2-7|TRBV4-1
CASSQSLGGSEQYF
TGCGCCAGCAGCCAATCTTTGGGAGGGTCCGAGCAGTACTTC
>NA|once|TRBJ2-3|TRBV7-9
CASSLSRGFTDTQYF
TGTGCCAGCAGCTTATCAAGGGGATTCACAGATACGCAGTATTTT
>NA|NA|TRBJ1-6|TRBV2
CASSDPGSLLGGFGGVYDSPLHF
TGTGCCAGCAGTGACCCCGGGTCCCTTTTAGGTGGATTTGGAGGTGTATATGATTCACCCCTCCACTTT
>TRBD1|NA|TRBJ1-2|TRBV28
CASSYRDRGHYGYTF
TGTGCCAGCAGTTACCGGGACAGGGGACACTATGGCTACACCTTC
>NA|NA|TRBJ1-3|TRBV4-3
CASSQGQGPRRGNTIYF
TGCGCCAGCAGCCAAGGGCAGGGCCCACGTCGTGGAAACACCATATATTTT
>TRBD1|once|TRBJ1-2|TRBV14
CASSPTGAANYGYTF
TGTGCCAGCAGCCCCACAGGGGCAGCTAACTATGGCTACACCTTC
>TRBD2|NA|TRBJ2-5|TRBV10-3
CAISDPRRGGGETQYF
TGTGCCATCAGTGATCCCAGGCGGGGGGGCGGAGAGACCCAGTACTTC
>NA|NA|TRBJ1-3|TRBV5-5
CASSLQSGSGNTIYF
TGTGCCAGCAGCTTGCAGTCAGGTTCTGGAAACACCATATATTTT